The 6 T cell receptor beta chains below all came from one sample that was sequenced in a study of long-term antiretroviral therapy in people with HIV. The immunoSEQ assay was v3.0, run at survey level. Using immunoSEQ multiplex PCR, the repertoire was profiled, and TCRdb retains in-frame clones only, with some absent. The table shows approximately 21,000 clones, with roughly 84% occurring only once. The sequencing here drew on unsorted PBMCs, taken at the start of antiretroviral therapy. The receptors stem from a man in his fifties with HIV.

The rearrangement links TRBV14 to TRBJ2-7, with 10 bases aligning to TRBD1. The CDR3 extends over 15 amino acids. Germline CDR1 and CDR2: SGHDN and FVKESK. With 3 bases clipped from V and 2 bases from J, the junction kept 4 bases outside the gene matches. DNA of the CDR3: TGTGCCAGCAGCCACCCGGACAGGGGGACCTACGAGCAGTACTTC. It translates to CASSHPDRGTYEQYF.

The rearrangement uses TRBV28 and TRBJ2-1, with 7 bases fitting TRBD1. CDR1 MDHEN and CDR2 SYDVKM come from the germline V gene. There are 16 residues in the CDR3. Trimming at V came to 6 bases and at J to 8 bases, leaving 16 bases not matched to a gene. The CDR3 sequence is CASSPPRGTGLDEQFF. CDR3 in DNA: TGTGCCAGCAGCCCACCCAGGGGGACGGGATTAGATGAGCAGTTCTTC.

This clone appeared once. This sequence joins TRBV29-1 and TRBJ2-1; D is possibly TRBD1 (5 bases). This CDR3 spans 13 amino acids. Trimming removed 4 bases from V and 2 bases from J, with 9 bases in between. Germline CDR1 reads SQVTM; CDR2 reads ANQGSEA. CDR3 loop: CSVARRAYNEQFF. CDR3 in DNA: TGCAGCGTTGCTCGCAGGGCCTACAATGAGCAGTTCTTC.

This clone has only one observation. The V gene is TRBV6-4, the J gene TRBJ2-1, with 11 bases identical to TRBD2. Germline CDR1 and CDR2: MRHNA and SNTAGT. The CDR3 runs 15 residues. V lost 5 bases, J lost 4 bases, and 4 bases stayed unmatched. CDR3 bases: TGTGCCAGCAGTCAGCTAGCGGGGGGTTACAATGAGCAGTTCTTC. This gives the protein CASSQLAGGYNEQFF.

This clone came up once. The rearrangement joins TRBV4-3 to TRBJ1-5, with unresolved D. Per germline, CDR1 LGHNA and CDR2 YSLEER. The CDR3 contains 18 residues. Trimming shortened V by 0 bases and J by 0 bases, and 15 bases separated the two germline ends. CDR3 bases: TGCGCCAGCAGCCAAGAGGCCTTTGTGGGGAATAGCAATCAGCCCCAGCATTTT. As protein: CASSQEAFVGNSNQPQHF.

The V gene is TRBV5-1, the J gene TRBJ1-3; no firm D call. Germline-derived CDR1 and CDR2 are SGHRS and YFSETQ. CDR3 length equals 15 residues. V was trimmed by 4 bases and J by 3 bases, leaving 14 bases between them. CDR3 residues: CASSGGSVGGNTIYF. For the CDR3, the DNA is TGCGCCAGCAGCGGCGGTTCCGTCGGTGGAAACACCATATATTTT.